These T cell receptor beta chains were read from a single sample in a study of vaccination effects on CD4 cells after COVID-19. For these receptors, no antigen is known. TCRdb keeps only in-frame clones here, not all; method: immunoSEQ multiplex PCR. The sample shows around 33,000 clones, 82% of them seen only once. Sample: CD4+ T cells from PBMCs cultured with HCoV-NL63 spike peptides, taken after COVID-19 vaccination. These receptors were collected from a human donor who received a COVID-19 vaccine. Some clones in this sample may be carry-over from other donors' samples. CDR3s include the opening cysteine and the closing phenylalanine or tryptophan. The D gene is left open where the match is weak. The listing skips clone size in some rows; elsewhere it reads once, few, many or a size class.

>NA|TRBJ2-2|NA|TRBV3-1/TRBV3-2
CASSPPVVGELFF
TGTGCCAGCAGCCCCCCTGTGGTCGGGGAGCTGTTTTTT
>NA|TRBJ2-2|NA|TRBV7-2
CASSIFPNTGELFF
TGTGCCAGCAGCATTTTCCCGAACACCGGGGAGCTGTTTTTT
>NA|TRBJ1-5|NA|TRBV2
CASSDGGNQPQHF
TGTGCCAGCAGTGACGGGGGAAATCAGCCCCAGCATTTT
>TRBD1|TRBJ1-4|NA|TRBV7-2
CASSLGYRGPGEKLFF
TGTGCCAGCAGCTTAGGGTACAGGGGTCCTGGTGAAAAACTGTTTTTT
>NA|TRBJ2-3|NA|TRBV12-5
CASGPSGPDTQYF
TGTGCTAGTGGTCCCTCGGGACCAGATACGCAGTATTTT
>NA|TRBJ2-1|NA|TRBV5-1
CASSLISVFENEQFF
TGCGCCAGCAGCTTGATTAGTGTCTTTGAGAATGAGCAGTTCTTC
>TRBD1|TRBJ1-4|NA|TRBV5-4
CASSAGTGKDGEKLFF
TGTGCCAGCAGCGCCGGGACAGGGAAGGATGGCGAAAAACTGTTTTTT
>TRBD1|TRBJ1-1|NA|TRBV5-1
CASSFGQGQAFF
TGCGCCAGCAGCTTCGGACAGGGCCAAGCTTTCTTT
>NA|TRBJ1-2|NA|TRBV3-1/TRBV3-2
CASSPQARAGAQYYGYTF
TGTGCCAGCAGCCCCCAAGCGCGGGCAGGCGCTCAGTACTATGGCTACACCTTC
>NA|TRBJ2-5|NA|TRBV5-1
CASSSQTDLYF
TGCGCCAGCAGCTCTCAGACTGACTTGTACTTC
>NA|TRBJ2-3|NA|TRBV12-3/TRBV12-4
CASNQGINTQYF
TGTGCCAGCAACCAGGGTATAAATACGCAGTATTTT
>TRBD1|TRBJ1-1|NA|TRBV5-4
CASSITGAGAEAFF
TGTGCCAGCAGCATCACAGGGGCGGGGGCTGAAGCTTTCTTT
>TRBD2|TRBJ2-1|NA|TRBV19
CASSIGGGNEQFF
TGTGCCAGTAGTATAGGGGGGGGGAATGAGCAGTTCTTC
>NA|TRBJ2-1|NA|TRBV5-6
CASSYFWRVRPGSNEQFF
TGTGCCAGCAGCTACTTTTGGAGGGTCAGGCCGGGGTCCAATGAGCAGTTCTTC
>NA|TRBJ2-3|NA|TRBV7-2
CASRGGDTQYF
TGTGCCAGCAGGGGGGGAGATACGCAGTATTTT
>NA|TRBJ1-2|NA|TRBV6-1
CASSERDYGYTF
TGTGCCAGCAGTGAAAGGGACTATGGCTACACCTTC
>NA|TRBJ2-1|NA|TRBV4-1
CASSQVGGNGNEQFF
TGCGCCAGCAGCCAAGTAGGAGGGAACGGGAATGAGCAGTTCTTC
>NA|TRBJ1-2|NA|TRBV9
CASSVETGRGYTF
TGTGCCAGCAGCGTAGAGACAGGCCGGGGCTACACCTTC
>TRBD1|TRBJ2-1|few|TRBV3-1/TRBV3-2
CASSQVGQGEQFF
TGTGCCAGCAGCCAAGTCGGACAGGGTGAGCAGTTCTTC
>NA|TRBJ1-1|NA|TRBV5-1
CASSLQSPSNTEAFF
TGCGCCAGCAGCTTGCAATCTCCGTCGAACACTGAAGCTTTCTTT
>TRBD2|TRBJ2-5|NA|TRBV5-1
CASSLETSGETQYF
TGCGCCAGCAGCTTGGAAACTAGCGGGGAGACCCAGTACTTC
>NA|TRBJ2-2|once|TRBV29-1
CSGGVSTGELFF
TGCAGCGGTGGGGTGAGCACCGGGGAGCTGTTTTTT
>NA|TRBJ2-5|few|TRBV2
CASSYETQYF
TGTGCCAGCAGCTATGAGACCCAGTACTTC
>TRBD1|TRBJ1-4|NA|TRBV3-1/TRBV3-2
CASSRGSGTGNEKLFF
TGTGCCAGCAGCCGAGGGTCCGGGACAGGGAATGAAAAACTGTTTTTT
>NA|TRBJ2-5|few|TRBV18
CASSPPAGGQETQYF
TGTGCCAGCTCACCACCGGCCGGGGGCCAAGAGACCCAGTACTTC
>NA|TRBJ1-1|NA|TRBV11-2
CASSLEGWQKDTEAFF
TGTGCCAGCAGCTTAGAGGGCTGGCAAAAAGACACTGAAGCTTTCTTT
>NA|TRBJ2-1|NA|TRBV7-9
CASSLTGQVGEQFF
TGTGCCAGCAGCCTCACCGGTCAGGTTGGTGAGCAGTTCTTC
>NA|TRBJ1-2|NA|TRBV28
CASRKKARNYGYTF
TGTGCCAGCAGAAAGAAAGCGCGAAACTATGGCTACACCTTC
>NA|TRBJ2-3|NA|TRBV12-3/TRBV12-4
CASSLEGGNTQYF
TGTGCCAGCAGTTTAGAAGGGGGGAATACGCAGTATTTT
>TRBD1|TRBJ1-2|few|TRBV28
CASTDDRAGYGYTF
TGTGCCAGCACCGACGACAGGGCTGGCTATGGCTACACCTTC
>NA|TRBJ1-3|NA|TRBV3-1/TRBV3-2
CASSQDRGTSSGNTIYF
TGTGCCAGCAGCCAAGATCGTGGGACATCGTCTGGAAACACCATATATTTT
>TRBD1|TRBJ2-2|NA|TRBV4-2
CASSQTGTGGTGELFF
TGTGCCAGCAGCCAGACCGGGACAGGGGGGACCGGGGAGCTGTTTTTT
>NA|TRBJ1-5|NA|TRBV19
CASSASGGRNQPQHF
TGTGCCAGTAGTGCTTCGGGGGGGCGGAATCAGCCCCAGCATTTT
>TRBD2|TRBJ2-1|NA|TRBV7-9
CASSLVAGASNEQFF
TGTGCCAGCAGCTTAGTAGCGGGGGCAAGCAATGAGCAGTTCTTC
>NA|TRBJ1-4|NA|TRBV3-1/TRBV3-2
CASSQAGTGGKLFF
TGTGCCAGCAGCCAAGCGGGTACTGGCGGAAAACTGTTTTTT
>NA|TRBJ1-6|few|TRBV28
CASTFTADSPLHF
TGTGCCAGCACCTTCACTGCTGATTCACCCCTCCACTTT
>NA|TRBJ2-3|NA|TRBV10-2
CASSGAVIETDTQYF
TGCGCCAGCAGTGGGGCGGTTATTGAGACAGATACGCAGTATTTT
>NA|TRBJ1-4|NA|TRBV2
CASSDFNEKLFF
TGTGCCAGCAGTGATTTTAATGAAAAACTGTTTTTT
>TRBD1|TRBJ2-5|NA|TRBV2
CASSRDRGETQYF
TGTGCCAGCAGCCGGGACAGGGGGGAGACCCAGTACTTC
>NA|TRBJ1-1|NA|TRBV7-2
CASSLGLFGLAEAFF
TGTGCCAGCAGCCTAGGCCTCTTTGGACTGGCTGAAGCTTTCTTT
>TRBD1|TRBJ1-1|NA|TRBV3-1/TRBV3-2
CASSRGQGVAFF
TGTGCCAGCAGCCGGGGACAGGGAGTAGCTTTCTTT